This T cell receptor beta chain was found in a study of blood T cell repertoires in COVID-19. Background on the study: The study drew acute and convalescent COVID-19 samples from the United States, Italy and Spain.

The CDR3 spans 14 residues. The germline V gene has CDR1 SNHLY and CDR2 FYNNEI. The germline V and J ends were trimmed by 8 bases and 0 bases, with 11 bases remaining between them. Recruitment covered roughly 22 US areas and drew participants whose ages spanned roughly 18 to 89 years. Categorization into cohorts depended on clinical history that participants reported. Using immunoSEQ multiplex PCR, the repertoire was profiled, and TCRdb retains in-frame clones only, with some absent. The sample has some 430,000 clones, 80% to 95% seen once. The genes are TRBV2 and TRBJ1-3; a weak D match, TRBD1 (6 bases). Sample: PBMCs or T cells enriched from blood (not recorded which). This TCR was recovered from a young man who had recovered from COVID-19. Here the CDR3 DNA reads TGTGCCAGCGCCAGGGGCCTCTCTGGAAACACCATATATTTT. Protein product: CASARGLSGNTIYF.